This T cell receptor (beta chain) was observed in a study of PD-1 blockade in classical Hodgkin lymphoma. The wider study: Nivolumab 3 mg/kg was given intravenously every 2 weeks.

Notes on the study in general: The origin of the repertoire differences remains undefined, with disease activity or prior therapy as possible causes.

Documented time point: cycle 4 day 1 (C4D1), after more than 5 weeks of nivolumab. Each patient experienced a relapse that followed autologous stem cell transplantation, and brentuximab vedotin exposure varied. The method was immunoSEQ multiplex PCR; TCRdb's version includes in-frame clones alone and lacks a portion of them. The sample has some 52,000 clones, around 86% seen once. The V segment lost 11 bases and the J segment 4 bases; nucleotides outside the gene matches: 10. Germline V gene lookup returns CDR1 MNHNS and CDR2 SASEGT. This CDR3 spans 14 amino acids. A note on this clone: The antigen remains unidentified.

The rearrangement uses TRBV6-1 and TRBJ2-2; TRBD2 agrees at 7 bases. This clonotype was obtained from a human donor with classical Hodgkin lymphoma. The material sequenced was peripheral blood mononuclear cells (PBMCs), taken before the fourth cycle of nivolumab. The CDR3 nucleotides read TGTGCCGTTTGGGAGGGGCAGAGCACCGGGGAGCTGTTTTTT. Amino acid sequence: CAVWEGQSTGELFF.